This entry lists 22 T cell receptor beta chains sequenced from one sample in a study of Graves' ophthalmopathy and Graves' hyperthyroidism. Amplified TCR beta CDR3 regions were obtained using RNA transcripts as template. Second-round multiplex PCR came after first-round RT-PCR with HTBI primers. TCRdb independently ran MiXCR on the multiplex PCR reads; one entry per CDR3 protein. This sample yields 340,000 or so distinct CDR3 sequences, of which roughly 17% are seen a single time; 9% to 15% belongs to the top ten. Sequencing was done on a sample of peripheral blood. These receptors all stem from an adult man with Graves' ophthalmopathy.

This sequence joins TRBV25-1 and TRBJ1-5; the D is unclear. This CDR3 region has 16 residues. Germline-derived CDR1 and CDR2 are MGHDK and SYGVNS. V was trimmed by 2 bases and J by 2 bases, leaving 13 bases between them. CDR3 protein: CASSEPDGIGNQPQHF. CDR3 nucleotide sequence: TGTGCCAGCAGTGAACCGGACGGGATTGGCAATCAGCCCCAGCATTTT. Drawing the rest from reference TRBV25-1 and TRBJ1-5, the complete variable domain is EADIYQTPRYLVIGTGKKITLECSQTMGHDKMYWYQQDPGMELHLIHYSYGVNSTEKGDLSSESTVSRIRTEHFPLTLESARPSHTSQYLCASSEPDGIGNQPQHFGDGTRLSIL.

The sample holds a few counts of this clonotype. V and J are TRBV19 and TRBJ2-7, with TRBD2 identical over 9 bases. V was pared by 3 bases and J by 2 bases, with 5 bases of the junction left unmatched. The CDR3 has 15 amino acids. Per germline, CDR1 LNHDA and CDR2 SQIVND (reference sequence). The DNA for the CDR3 is TGTGCCAGTAGTATGGCGGCGGGAGGGCCCTACGAGCAGTACTTC. Amino acid sequence: CASSMAAGGPYEQYF.

At least ten counts were recorded for this clonotype. A read error may account for a junction end that differs from germline. J is TRBJ1-5 and V is TRBV6-5, with 7 nucleotides matching TRBD1. Germline values: CDR1 MNHEY, CDR2 SVGAGI. The CDR3 has 15 amino acids. The CDR3 loop is CASSSLRQGNQPQHF. The CDR3 coding sequence is TGTGCCAGCAGTTCCTTACGACAGGGCAACCAGCCCCAGCATTTT.

This clonotype has ten or more counts. The V call is TRBV7-3, the J call TRBJ2-2, with TRBD1 as a possible D gene (6 bases). CDR3 size: 14 residues. CDR1 SGHTA and CDR2 FQGTGA come from the germline V gene. V shed 5 bases and J shed 5 bases, with 12 bases lying between them. CDR3 coding DNA: TGTGCCAGCAGCCTCAACAGGGCAACCGGGGAGCTGTTTTTT. It specifies CASSLNRATGELFF.

This clonotype showed up many times. The V gene is TRBV28, the J gene TRBJ1-3; D is uncertain. The germline CDR1 and CDR2 sequences are MDHEN and SYDVKM. Trimming removed 1 base at V and 1 base at J, with 5 bases between. The CDR3 contains 14 residues. DNA of the CDR3: TGTGCCAGCAGTTTATCTCGTTCTGGAAACACCATATATTTT. Translating gives CASSLSRSGNTIYF.

This clonotype was recorded a few times. V usage is TRBV6-5 and J usage is TRBJ1-2; tentatively, D is TRBD1 (5 bases). Germline V gene lookup returns CDR1 MNHEY and CDR2 SVGAGI. Trimming took 1 base from V and 6 from J, leaving 15 bases between them. CDR3 length: 15 amino acids. The CDR3 loop is CASSYYEDSLNGYTF. The CDR3 DNA follows: TGTGCCAGCAGTTACTACGAAGACAGCCTCAATGGCTACACCTTC.

The gene calls are TRBV6-1 and TRBJ2-2; TRBD1 aligns across 7 bases. The J segment lost 0 bases and the V segment lost 5 bases, leaving 6 bases of the junction unmatched. Looked up from germline, CDR1 is MNHNS and CDR2 is SASEGT. The CDR3 is made up of 16 amino acids. This chain's CDR3 is CASSRQGPANTGELFF. The CDR3 nucleotides are TGTGCCAGCAGTAGACAGGGACCCGCGAACACCGGGGAGCTGTTTTTT.

The chain carries TRBV12-3 or TRBV12-4 and TRBJ1-2, with a tentative D call TRBD1 (5 bases). The CDR3 loop spans 14 amino acids. Trimming took off 5 bases at V and 2 bases at J, with 12 bases between the two ends. The CDR3: CASSPGRLNYGYTF. The CDR3 DNA reads TGTGCCAGCAGTCCGGGACGGCTAAACTATGGCTACACCTTC.

In its sample, this clonotype was seen many times. The CDR3 DNA reads as TGTGCCAGCAGTTTCGGGGGGGCGACTCAGCCCCAGCATTTT. Translated: CASSFGGATQPQHF. The rearrangement uses TRBV28 and TRBJ1-5; maybe TRBD1 (6 bases). This CDR3 has 14 residues. Germline CDR1 reads MDHEN; CDR2 reads SYDVKM. The V gene lost 3 bases and the J gene lost 6 bases, with 12 bases spanning the gap.

This clonotype was seen many times. The chain links TRBV4-1 to TRBJ1-6, with D perhaps TRBD1 (5 bases). Germline-derived CDR1 and CDR2 are MGHRA and YSYEKL. V lost 0 bases to trimming and J lost 3 bases, with 6 bases between them. The CDR3 runs 15 residues. The CDR3 region is CASSQDGHYNSPLHF. The CDR3 DNA sequence: TGCGCCAGCAGCCAAGACGGACACTATAATTCACCCCTCCACTTT.

This clonotype was counted ten times or more. V and J are TRBV20-1 and TRBJ2-2, with 7 bases fitting TRBD1. J gave up 2 bases and V 6 bases, and 6 bases lay outside the gene matches. This CDR3 is 14 amino acids long. Germline assignment: CDR1 DFQATT and CDR2 SNEGSKA (reference sequence). This chain's CDR3 is CSATGTDNTGELFF. The CDR3 DNA is TGCAGTGCAACCGGGACAGACAACACCGGGGAGCTGTTTTTT.

The chain carries TRBV12-5 and TRBJ1-5, with D perhaps matching TRBD1 (5 bases). This CDR3 contains 15 residues. Germline V CDR1 and CDR2: LGHNT, FRNRAP. Trimming removed 3 bases from V and 7 bases from J, with 16 bases in between. The CDR3 DNA sequence: TGTGCTAGTGGTTTCGGTCGGCTGGGGGGACAGCCCCAGCATTTT. Translated: CASGFGRLGGQPQHF.

This clonotype was recorded many times. The J gene is TRBJ1-1, the V gene TRBV12-3 or TRBV12-4; D is unresolved. V was shortened by 3 bases and J by 4 bases, with 12 bases between the two germline ends. The CDR3 length is 14 residues. The CDR3 nucleotides read TGTGCCAGCAGTTTTCTCGGACCTGGCACTGAAGCTTTCTTT. Its protein product is CASSFLGPGTEAFF.

This rearrangement joins TRBV11-1 to TRBJ1-1; D possibly corresponds to TRBD1 (5 bases). The CDR3 is made up of 15 amino acids. Deletions cut 0 bases from V and 1 base from J, with 9 bases between. Germline V gene sequence: CDR1 SGHAT, CDR2 FQDESV (reference sequence). CDR3 nucleotides: TGTGCCAGCAGCTTAGCGCTCCAGGGGAACACTGAAGCTTTCTTT. Its protein product is CASSLALQGNTEAFF.

This clonotype has at least ten counts. V and J are TRBV30 and TRBJ1-2; unclear D gene. The CDR3 is 13 amino acids. Trimming pared 2 bases from V and 4 bases from J, leaving 11 bases between. The germline gives CDR1 GTSNPN, CDR2 SVGIG (reference sequence). CDR3 sequence (DNA): TGTGCCTGGAGTCCCTCTGAAGGCTATGGCTACACCTTC. Its protein product is CAWSPSEGYGYTF.

As concerns this clonotype: Given a much more abundant clone one base away, this may be a read error. This rearrangement joins TRBV28 to TRBJ1-1; tentative D call: TRBD1 (5 bases). The CDR3 has 15 amino acids. The germline V gene has CDR1 MDHEN and CDR2 SYDVKM. The CDR3 DNA reads as TGTGCCGGCAGTCCGGGGACTCTTAGGACCACTGAAGCTTTCTTT. Translated, it gives CAGSPGTLRTTEAFF. The variable domain in full, completed from reference TRBV28 and TRBJ1-1, reads DVKVTQSSRYLVKRTGEKVFLECVQDMDHENMFWYRQDPGLGLRLIYFSYDVKMKEKGDIPEGYSVSREKKERFSLILESASTNQTSMYLCAGSPGTLRTTEAFFGQGTRLTVV.

This clonotype was detected a few times. This sequence joins TRBV15 and TRBJ2-5; weak D call: TRBD1 (6 bases). There are 17 residues in the CDR3. The germline V and J ends were trimmed by 0 bases and 1 base, with 15 bases remaining between them. The V gene's germline CDR1 is LNHNV and CDR2 YYDKDF (reference sequence). For the CDR3, the DNA is TGTGCCACCAGCAGAGATTTTACAGGGCCCCTCCAAGAGACCCAGTACTTC. This sequence encodes CATSRDFTGPLQETQYF. Full variable domain (remainder filled in from reference TRBV15 and TRBJ2-5): DAMVIQNPRYQVTQFGKPVTLSCSQTLNHNVMYWYQQKSSQAPKLLFHYYDKDFNNEADTPDNFQSRRPNTSFCFLDIRSPGLGDTAMYLCATSRDFTGPLQETQYFGPGTRLLVL.

This clonotype was seen many times. This chain links TRBV6-1 with TRBJ2-2, with D unclear. Trimming took off 1 base at V and 3 bases at J, with 6 bases between the two ends. Looked up from germline, CDR1 is MNHNS and CDR2 is SASEGT. This CDR3 spans 14 amino acids. CDR3 coding DNA: TGTGCCAGCAGTGAAGGGCCTTACACCGGGGAGCTGTTTTTT. This encodes CASSEGPYTGELFF.

Ten or more counts support this clonotype. This sequence joins TRBV7-9 and TRBJ2-7; 8 positions match TRBD1. Per germline, CDR1 SEHNR and CDR2 FQNEAQ (reference sequence). Losses at the gene ends were 2 bases for V and 8 bases for J; bases not matched to a gene: 14. This CDR3 comprises 16 residues. DNA of the CDR3: TGTGCCAGCAGCTTAATGTTCGGGACAGGTTCTTTAAAGCAGTACTTC. Translating gives CASSLMFGTGSLKQYF.

This rearrangement joins TRBV12-3 or TRBV12-4 to TRBJ1-1; TRBD1 might be the D (6 bases). V was trimmed by 4 bases and J by 0 bases, leaving 18 bases between them. This CDR3 is 17 amino acids long. CDR3 bases: TGTGCCAGCAGTTACGGGGGGCGAATCACGGTGAACACTGAAGCTTTCTTT. Its protein product is CASSYGGRITVNTEAFF.

In its sample, this clonotype was seen many times. This sequence joins TRBV10-2 and TRBJ1-1; 11 nucleotides align to TRBD1. The length of the CDR3 is 18 residues. The V and J ends lost 2 bases and 4 bases, in that order; junction bases with no gene match: 12. In germline, CDR1 is WSHSY, CDR2 SAAADI. The CDR3 region has the DNA TGCGCCAGCAGTGAGGAGGACAGGGGGCTTCGTCTTGGCACTGAAGCTTTCTTT. Residues: CASSEEDRGLRLGTEAFF.

V usage is TRBV12-3 or TRBV12-4 and J usage is TRBJ2-7; D is perhaps TRBD1 (6 bases). The CDR3 sequence is 13 residues long. V lost 5 bases and J lost 6, with 14 bases in between. CDR3 protein: CASSLTTGFEQYF. CDR3 DNA sequence: TGTGCCAGCAGTCTGACTACAGGGTTCGAGCAGTACTTC.